This entry lists 21 T cell receptor beta chains sequenced from one sample in a study of blood T cell repertoires in COVID-19 (dated by TCRdb to about 2020). Libraries were built with the immunoSEQ multiplex PCR assay. Not all clones reach the TCRdb copy of this immuneACCESS table, which keeps in-frame sequences only. Checked studies attribute under half of the gap to unresolved V genes and leave the rest unexplained. Counted in this sample were about 120,000 clones; less than 75% of them appeared once. Approximately 0.86% of the sample is taken by the ten largest. Specimen: peripheral blood. The receptors were sampled from a human donor with acute or convalescent COVID-19. The donor label of this sample is uncertain.

This clone was found many times. V gene TRBV3-1 (or the pseudogene TRBV3-2) combines with J gene TRBJ2-7; D is unclear. The V gene lost 2 bases and the J gene lost 2 bases, with 4 bases spanning the gap. The CDR3 is made up of 12 amino acids. In germline, CDR1 is LGHDT, CDR2 YNNKEL (reference sequence). In DNA form, the CDR3 reads TGTGCCAGCAGCCAAAACACCTACGAGCAGTACTTC. Protein sequence: CASSQNTYEQYF.

This clone is classed as medium-sized. This rearrangement joins TRBV2 to TRBJ1-1, with 7 positions matching TRBD1. Germline V lookup: CDR1 SNHLY, CDR2 FYNNEI. The CDR3 extends over 14 amino acids. The J segment lost 1 base and the V segment lost 6 bases, leaving 5 bases of the junction unmatched. The CDR3 coding sequence is TGTGCCAGCAGCCCCAGGACAGGGAACACTGAAGCTTTCTTT. Translated: CASSPRTGNTEAFF.

This rearrangement joins TRBV11-2 to TRBJ2-5; D is possibly TRBD1 (6 bases). The CDR3 is 15 residues long. Trimming took 2 bases from V and 4 from J, leaving 14 bases between them. The germline V gene has CDR1 SGHAT and CDR2 FQNNGV. CDR3 loop: CASSLNRVERETQYF. CDR3 DNA: TGTGCCAGCAGCTTAAACAGGGTGGAGAGAGAGACCCAGTACTTC.

The table lists this clone with a few counts. V is TRBV2 and J is TRBJ1-1; 9 nucleotides match TRBD1. The CDR3 is made up of 13 amino acids. After removal of 7 bases from V and 4 bases from J, the junction contained 4 bases not matched to a gene. The germline V gene encodes CDR1 SNHLY and CDR2 FYNNEI. The CDR3 nucleotides are TGTGCCAGCAAGGACAGGGGTGGCACTGAAGCTTTCTTT. Translated, it gives CASKDRGGTEAFF.

The chain links TRBV5-5 to TRBJ1-3; 7 nucleotides align to TRBD1. The germline V gene has CDR1 SGHKS and CDR2 YYEKEE (reference sequence). J was trimmed by 0 bases and V by 4 bases; bases with no gene match: 7. This CDR3 region has 16 residues. The DNA of the CDR3 is TGTGCCAGCAGCCGTGACAGGGTGGGCTCTGGAAACACCATATATTTT. This translates into CASSRDRVGSGNTIYF.

This clone has ten or more counts. At the DNA level, this CDR3 is encoded by other sequences in the same sample as well. The chain employs TRBV15 and TRBJ2-2; 9 nucleotides align to TRBD1. Trimming removed 3 bases from V and 1 base from J; junction bases left unmatched: 3. Germline lookup yields CDR1 LNHNV and CDR2 YYDKDF (reference sequence). The CDR3 consists of 16 residues. The CDR3 coding sequence is TGTGCCACCAGCAGGGGGGGACAGGGGAACACCGGGGAGCTGTTTTTT. It encodes CATSRGGQGNTGELFF.

The chain combines TRBV28 with TRBJ1-4; 8 bases line up with TRBD1. Germline trimming cut 8 bases from V and 8 bases from J; bases unmatched to any gene: 10. The CDR3 runs 14 residues. CDR1 is MDHEN, CDR2 SYDVKM, per germline. The CDR3: CASGFRDRQEKLFF. The CDR3 region has the DNA TGTGCCAGCGGATTCCGGGACAGGCAAGAAAAACTGTTTTTT.

The chain is built from TRBV6-5 and TRBJ2-7; 9 nucleotides align to TRBD1. Trimming cost V 6 bases and J 0 bases; bases outside gene matches: 6. Per the germline V gene, CDR1 is MNHEY and CDR2 is SVGAGI. The CDR3 is 15 amino acids. The CDR3 protein is CASSLGGQGSYEQYF. The CDR3 bases are TGTGCCAGCAGCCTCGGGGGACAGGGCTCCTACGAGCAGTACTTC.

A few counts support this clone. The J gene is TRBJ1-5, the V gene TRBV5-1; D is unclear. Per the germline V gene, CDR1 is SGHRS and CDR2 is YFSETQ. The CDR3 contains 15 residues. Trimming pared 4 bases from V and 4 bases from J, leaving 15 bases between. CDR3 DNA: TGCGCCAGCAGCCCCGAGGGCCATAGAAATCAGCCCCAGCATTTT. This encodes CASSPEGHRNQPQHF.

The chain combines TRBV6-5 with TRBJ2-7; the match to TRBD2 covers 8 bases. Trimming took 6 bases from V and 5 from J; bases not matched to a gene: 9. This CDR3 spans 14 amino acids. CDR1 and CDR2 from the germline V gene are MNHEY and SVGAGI. The CDR3 bases are TGTGCCAGCAGCGGCGGGGGGAATCGCCACGAGCAGTACTTC. This codes for CASSGGGNRHEQYF.

V is TRBV12-3 or TRBV12-4 and J is TRBJ2-3; D gene uncertain. CDR3 length: 12 amino acids. V gave up 5 bases and J gave up 7 bases, with 10 bases separating them. The CDR3 spells CASSHDSHTQYF. The CDR3 nucleotides read TGTGCCAGCAGTCACGACTCGCATACGCAGTATTTT.

The rearrangement joins TRBV5-4 to TRBJ1-1; no clear D gene. The germline V and J ends were trimmed by 4 bases and 4 bases, with 17 bases remaining between them. Germline CDR1 is SGHNT and CDR2 is YYREEE (reference sequence). CDR3 length equals 15 residues. The DNA for the CDR3 is TGTGCCAGCAGCGCGGAGTGGGCAGCGGGCACTGAAGCTTTCTTT. Amino acid sequence: CASSAEWAAGTEAFF.

The chain links TRBV5-4 to TRBJ1-2; D remains unclear. This CDR3 has 14 amino acids. The V end lost 3 bases, the J end lost 7 bases, and 16 bases lay between the germline ends. Germline V gene sequence: CDR1 SGHNT, CDR2 YYREEE (reference sequence). CDR3 DNA sequence: TGTGCCAGCAGCTCCGCCTCGGCCCCGGGTGGCTACACCTTC. Its translation is CASSSASAPGGYTF. Together with reference TRBV5-4 and TRBJ1-2, the CDR3 gives the full variable domain: ETGVTQSPTHLIKTRGQQVTLRCSSQSGHNTVSWYQQALGQGPQFIFQYYREEENGRGNFPPRFSGLQFPNYSSELNVNALELDDSALYLCASSSASAPGGYTFGSGTRLTVV.

J is TRBJ2-2 and V is TRBV6-5; 7 nucleotides agree with TRBD1. V was clipped by 4 bases and J by 3 bases; unmatched bases: 2. Germline V gives CDR1 MNHEY, CDR2 SVGAGI. The CDR3 totals 14 residues. The chain's CDR3 is CASSLGGDTGELFF. CDR3 DNA: TGTGCCAGCAGTTTAGGGGGCGACACCGGGGAGCTGTTTTTT.

V and J are TRBV5-1 and TRBJ1-1, with 7 positions matching TRBD1. Losses at the gene ends were 7 bases for V and 3 bases for J; bases not matched to a gene: 9. The CDR3 totals 14 residues. From germline, CDR1 is SGHRS and CDR2 YFSETQ. The CDR3 protein is CASSLTGVDTEAFF. The CDR3 DNA follows: TGCGCCAGCTCTCTTACAGGGGTGGACACTGAAGCTTTCTTT. The variable domain in full, completed from reference TRBV5-1 and TRBJ1-1, reads KAGVTQTPRYLIKTRGQQVTLSCSPISGHRSVSWYQQTPGQGLQFLFEYFSETQRNKGNFPGRFSGRQFSNSRSEMNVSTLELGDSALYLCASSLTGVDTEAFFGQGTRLTVV.

Here the CDR3 DNA reads TGCAGCGTTGTACCAGGTGGGAACTATGGCTACACCTTC. The encoded protein is CSVVPGGNYGYTF. The chain uses TRBV29-1 and TRBJ1-2; D unclear. This CDR3 contains 13 residues. Germline CDR1 and CDR2: SQVTM and ANQGSEA. Trimming stripped 4 bases from V and 2 bases from J, with 11 bases between.

This clone is a singleton in its sample. The rearrangement joins TRBV9 to TRBJ1-1, with D unresolved. Germline values: CDR1 SGDLS, CDR2 YYNGEE. V was clipped by 2 bases and J by 4 bases, with 9 bases between them. CDR3 length equals 13 residues. Here the CDR3 reads CASSVGSGTEAFF. As DNA, the CDR3 is TGTGCCAGCAGCGTGGGGAGCGGCACTGAAGCTTTCTTT.

The CDR3 sequence is CASSQVGVSNEQFF. The CDR3 bases are TGCGCCAGCAGCCAAGTAGGAGTTTCCAATGAGCAGTTCTTC. The chain has TRBV4-1 and TRBJ2-1, with D uncertain. V lost 1 base to trimming and J lost 6 bases, with 10 bases between them. In germline, CDR1 is MGHRA, CDR2 YSYEKL. The CDR3 contains 14 residues.

This chain joins TRBV12-5 and TRBJ2-3; 9 bases map to TRBD2. The CDR3 length is 13 residues. The V and J ends lost 7 bases and 5 bases, in that order; junction bases with no gene match: 4. From germline, CDR1 is LGHNT and CDR2 FRNRAP. The CDR3: CASAVAGVDTQYF. CDR3 sequence (DNA): TGTGCTAGTGCCGTAGCGGGGGTAGATACGCAGTATTTT. Complete variable domain (other parts from reference TRBV12-5 and TRBJ2-3): DARVTQTPRHKVTEMGQEVTMRCQPILGHNTVFWYRQTMMQGLELLAYFRNRAPLDDSGMPKDRFSAEMPDATLATLKIQPSEPRDSAVYFCASAVAGVDTQYFGPGTRLTVL.

The chain has TRBV2 and TRBJ2-1; TRBD2 matches 11 bases. Unmatched junction bases numbered 5, after V lost 6 bases and J lost 4 bases. The CDR3 spans 15 residues. From germline, CDR1 is SNHLY and CDR2 FYNNEI. The CDR3 nucleotides are TGTGCCAGCAGCGACCTAGCGGGGGGTTACAATGAGCAGTTCTTC. Its protein is CASSDLAGGYNEQFF.

The chain carries TRBV5-4 and TRBJ1-2, with 7 bases identical to TRBD1. The J segment lost 0 bases and the V segment lost 0 bases, leaving 11 bases of the junction unmatched. The CDR3 contains 18 residues. From germline, CDR1 is SGHNT and CDR2 YYREEE (reference sequence). The CDR3 protein is CASSLAVLGQVPNYGYTF. CDR3 in DNA: TGTGCCAGCAGCTTGGCCGTGTTAGGACAGGTGCCTAACTATGGCTACACCTTC.